The clone carrying this T cell receptor beta chain was counted between two and nine times. The V gene end was trimmed by 11 bases and the J gene end by 2 bases; junction bases not matched to a gene: 16. This CDR3 is 17 amino acids long. CDR1 is MNHEY and CDR2 is SMNVEV in the germline V gene (reference sequence). The data were taken from a study of metastatic and nonmetastatic thyroid tumors. Study overall: Where malignant and benign thyroid patients were concerned, repertoires were compared across blood and tumor or nodule tissue.

TCRdb used MiXCR to call clones anew from the PCR reads. This table holds some 40,000 clones, less than 25% found once. Every patient underwent thyroid surgery untreated. The chain uses TRBV27 and TRBJ2-7, with 12 bases aligning to TRBD2. The sequence was collected from a female donor with papillary thyroid cancer or a benign thyroid nodule (not recorded which). Some clones in this sample may be carry-over from other donors' samples. What was sequenced was tumor tissue. The CDR3 protein is CAFTTSGRGAGPYEQYF. The CDR3, as DNA: TGTGCCTTCACGACTAGCGGGAGAGGTGCTGGACCCTACGAGCAGTACTTC.